The present entry profiles one TCR beta chain with its context. Antigen: not known. This sample stems from a study of cytomegalovirus exposure and HLA in healthy donors. Points from the study as a whole: Most subjects had HLA-A and HLA-B alleles reportedly predicted accurately by TCR beta sequences. Among TCR beta chains, those listed as cytomegalovirus-associated numbered over 150. Within the data, a cluster of highly shared sequence variants was likely a sequencing artifact. Prior analysis indicated that the majority of TCR beta V segments exhibited productivity approximately 87% or approximately 30% of the time.

Primers for the PCR totalled 60 Vbeta and 13 Jbeta. Clones were read by immunoSEQ multiplex PCR, and TCRdb kept only the in-frame ones, dropping some. The sample shows over 150,000 clones, roughly 84% of them seen only once. This TCR derives from a man aged 25 to 40 in good health and CMV-seropositive. The material sequenced was PBMCs.

DNA for the CDR3: TGTGCCAGCAGCTTAGGTGGGACAGGGGGTGGCTACACCTTC. Translation gives CASSLGGTGGGYTF. The J gene is TRBJ1-2, the V gene TRBV7-8; 11 bases agree with TRBD1. V lost 1 base and J lost 7; bases outside the gene matches: 2. CDR3 length: 14 residues. The germline V gene has CDR1 SGHVS and CDR2 FQNEAQ. The variable domain in full, completed from reference TRBV7-8 and TRBJ1-2, reads GAGVSQSPRYKVAKRGQDVALRCDPISGHVSLFWYQQALGQGPEFLTYFQNEAQLDKSGLPSDRFFAERPEGSVSTLKIQRTQQEDSAVYLCASSLGGTGGGYTFGSGTRLTVV.